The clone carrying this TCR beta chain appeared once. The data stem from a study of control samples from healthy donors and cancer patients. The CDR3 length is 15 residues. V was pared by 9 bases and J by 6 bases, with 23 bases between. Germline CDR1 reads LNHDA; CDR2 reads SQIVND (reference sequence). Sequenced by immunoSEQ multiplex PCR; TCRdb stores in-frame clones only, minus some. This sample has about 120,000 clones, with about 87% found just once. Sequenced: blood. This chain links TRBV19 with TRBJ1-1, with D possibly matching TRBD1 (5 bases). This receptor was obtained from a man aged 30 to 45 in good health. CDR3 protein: CASSSGQGGFPEAFF. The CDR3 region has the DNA TGTGCCAGCTCATCTGGGCAGGGAGGGTTCCCTGAAGCTTTCTTT.